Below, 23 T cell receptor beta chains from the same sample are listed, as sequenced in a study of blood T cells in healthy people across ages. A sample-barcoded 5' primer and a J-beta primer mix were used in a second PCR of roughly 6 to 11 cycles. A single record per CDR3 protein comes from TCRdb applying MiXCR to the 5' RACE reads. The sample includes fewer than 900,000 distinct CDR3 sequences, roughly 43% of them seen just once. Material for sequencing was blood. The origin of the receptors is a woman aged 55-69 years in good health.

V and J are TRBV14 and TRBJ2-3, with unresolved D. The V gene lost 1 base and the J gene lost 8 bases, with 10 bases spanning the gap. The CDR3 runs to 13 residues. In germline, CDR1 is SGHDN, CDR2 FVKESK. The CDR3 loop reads CASSQGGLFTQYF. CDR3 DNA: TGTGCCAGCAGCCAAGGCGGTCTCTTTACGCAGTATTTT.

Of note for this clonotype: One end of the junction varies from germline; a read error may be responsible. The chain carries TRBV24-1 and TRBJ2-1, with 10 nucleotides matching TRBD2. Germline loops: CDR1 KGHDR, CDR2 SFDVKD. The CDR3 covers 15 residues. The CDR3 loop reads CATSPTSGVLDEQFF. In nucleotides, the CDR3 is TGTGCCACCAGTCCAACTAGCGGGGTACTAGATGAACAGTTCTTC.

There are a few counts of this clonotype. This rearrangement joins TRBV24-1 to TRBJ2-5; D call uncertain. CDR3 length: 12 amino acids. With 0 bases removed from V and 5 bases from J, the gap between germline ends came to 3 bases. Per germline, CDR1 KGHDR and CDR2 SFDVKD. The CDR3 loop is CATSDLGETQYF. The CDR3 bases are TGTGCCACCAGTGATTTGGGCGAGACCCAGTACTTC.

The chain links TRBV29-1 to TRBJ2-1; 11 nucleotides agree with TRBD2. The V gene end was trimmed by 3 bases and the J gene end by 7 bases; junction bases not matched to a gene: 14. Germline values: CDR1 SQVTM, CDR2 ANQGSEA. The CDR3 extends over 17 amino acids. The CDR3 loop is CSVDSPRSSGRANEQFF. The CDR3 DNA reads TGCAGCGTTGACTCCCCCCGGAGTAGCGGGAGGGCAAATGAGCAGTTCTTC.

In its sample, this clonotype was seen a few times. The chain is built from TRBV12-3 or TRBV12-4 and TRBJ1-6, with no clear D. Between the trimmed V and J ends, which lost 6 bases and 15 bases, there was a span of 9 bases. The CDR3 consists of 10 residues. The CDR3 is CASSLWRLHF. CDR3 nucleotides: TGTGCCAGCAGCCTCTGGCGCCTCCACTTT.

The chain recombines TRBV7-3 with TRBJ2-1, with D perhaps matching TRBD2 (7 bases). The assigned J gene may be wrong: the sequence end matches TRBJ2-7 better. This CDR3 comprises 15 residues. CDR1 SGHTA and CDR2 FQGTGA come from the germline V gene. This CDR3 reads CASSFSGGGYNEQYF. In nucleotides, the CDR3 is TGTGCCAGCAGCTTTTCAGGCGGGGGCTACAATGAGCAGTACTTC.

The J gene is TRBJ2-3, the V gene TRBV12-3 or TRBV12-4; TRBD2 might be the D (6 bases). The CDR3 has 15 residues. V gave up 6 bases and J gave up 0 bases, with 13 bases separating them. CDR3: CASRLGLLSTDTQYF. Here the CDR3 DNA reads TGTGCCAGCAGATTGGGACTCCTTAGCACAGATACGCAGTATTTT.

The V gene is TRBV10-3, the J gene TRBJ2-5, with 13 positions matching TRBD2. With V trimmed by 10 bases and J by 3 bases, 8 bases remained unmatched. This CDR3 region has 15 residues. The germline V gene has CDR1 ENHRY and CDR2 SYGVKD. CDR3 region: CATGTSGIGEETQYF. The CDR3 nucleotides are TGTGCCACCGGGACTAGCGGGATAGGAGAAGAGACCCAGTACTTC.

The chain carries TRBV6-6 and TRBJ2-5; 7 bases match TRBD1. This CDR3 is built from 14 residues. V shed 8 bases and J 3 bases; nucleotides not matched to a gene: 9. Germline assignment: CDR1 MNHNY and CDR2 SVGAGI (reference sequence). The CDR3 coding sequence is TGTGCCAGCGGACGGGGACAGACTAAAGAGACCCAGTACTTC. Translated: CASGRGQTKETQYF.

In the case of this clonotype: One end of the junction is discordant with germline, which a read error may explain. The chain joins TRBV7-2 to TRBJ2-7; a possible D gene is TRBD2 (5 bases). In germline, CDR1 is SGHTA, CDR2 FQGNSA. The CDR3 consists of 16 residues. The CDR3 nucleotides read TGTGCCAACAGCTTAGCGAGGCAGGTTCTCGCCTACGAGCAGTACTTC. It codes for CANSLARQVLAYEQYF. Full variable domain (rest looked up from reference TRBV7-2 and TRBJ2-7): GAGVSQSPSNKVTEKGKDVELRCDPISGHTALYWYRQSLGQGLEFLIYFQGNSAPDKSGLPSDRFSAERTGGSVSTLTIQRTQQEDSAVYLCANSLARQVLAYEQYFGPGTRLTVT.

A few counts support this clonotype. The CDR3 DNA reads as TGTGCCTGGAGTGAATTCCGGGACAACTATGGCTACACCTTC. Residues: CAWSEFRDNYGYTF. The chain has TRBV30 and TRBJ1-2, with D perhaps matching TRBD1 (5 bases). V gave up 1 base and J gave up 2 bases, with 11 bases separating them. This CDR3 contains 14 residues. The germline V gene has CDR1 GTSNPN and CDR2 SVGIG (reference sequence). Complete variable domain (other parts from reference TRBV30 and TRBJ1-2): SQTIHQWPATLVQPVGSPLSLECTVEGTSNPNLYWYRQAAGRGLQLLFYSVGIGQISSEVPQNLSASRPQDRQFILSSKKLLLSDSGFYLCAWSEFRDNYGYTFGSGTRLTVV.

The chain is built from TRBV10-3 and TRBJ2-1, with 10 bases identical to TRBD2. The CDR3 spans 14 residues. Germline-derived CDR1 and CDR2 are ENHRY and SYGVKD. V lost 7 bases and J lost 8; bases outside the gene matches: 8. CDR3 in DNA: TGTGCCATCAATAACCAGCGGGAGGGTTATGAGCAGTTCTTC. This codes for CAINNQREGYEQFF.

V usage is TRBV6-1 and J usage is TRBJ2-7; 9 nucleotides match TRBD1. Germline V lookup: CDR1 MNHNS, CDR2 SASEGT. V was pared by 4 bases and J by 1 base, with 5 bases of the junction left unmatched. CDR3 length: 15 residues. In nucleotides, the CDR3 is TGTGCCAGCAGTGTGCAGGACAGGGGTTCCTACGAGCAGTACTTC. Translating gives CASSVQDRGSYEQYF.

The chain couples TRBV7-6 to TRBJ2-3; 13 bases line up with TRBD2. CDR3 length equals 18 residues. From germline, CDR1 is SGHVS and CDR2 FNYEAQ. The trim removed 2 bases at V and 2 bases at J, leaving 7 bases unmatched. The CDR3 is CASSLFTSGGANTDTQYF. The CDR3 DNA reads TGTGCCAGCAGCTTATTTACTAGCGGGGGGGCGAACACAGATACGCAGTATTTT. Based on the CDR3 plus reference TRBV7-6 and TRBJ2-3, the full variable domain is GAGVSQSPRYKVTKRGQDVALRCDPISGHVSLYWYRQALGQGPEFLTYFNYEAQQDKSGLPNDRFSAERPEGSISTLTIQRTEQRDSAMYRCASSLFTSGGANTDTQYFGPGTRLTVL.

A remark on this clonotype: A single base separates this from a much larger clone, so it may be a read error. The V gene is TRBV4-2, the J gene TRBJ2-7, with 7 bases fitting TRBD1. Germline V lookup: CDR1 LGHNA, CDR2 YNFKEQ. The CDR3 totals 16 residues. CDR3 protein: CASSQEGGASSYEQHF. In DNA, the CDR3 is TGTGCCAGCAGCCAAGAAGGGGGCGCAAGCTCCTACGAGCAGCACTTC.

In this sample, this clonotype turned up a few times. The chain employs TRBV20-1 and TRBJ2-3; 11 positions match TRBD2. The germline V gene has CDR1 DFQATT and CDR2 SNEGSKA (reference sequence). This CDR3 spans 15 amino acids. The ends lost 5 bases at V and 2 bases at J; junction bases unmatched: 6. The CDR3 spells CSAPRLAGPTDTQYF. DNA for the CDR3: TGCAGTGCTCCCCGACTAGCGGGGCCCACAGATACGCAGTATTTT.

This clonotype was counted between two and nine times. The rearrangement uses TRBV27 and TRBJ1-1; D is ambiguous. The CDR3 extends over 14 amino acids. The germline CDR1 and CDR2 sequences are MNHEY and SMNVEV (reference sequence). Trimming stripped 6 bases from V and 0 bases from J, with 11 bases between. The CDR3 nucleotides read TGTGCCAGCAGGGGAGGAAATTTGAACACTGAAGCTTTCTTT. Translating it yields CASRGGNLNTEAFF.

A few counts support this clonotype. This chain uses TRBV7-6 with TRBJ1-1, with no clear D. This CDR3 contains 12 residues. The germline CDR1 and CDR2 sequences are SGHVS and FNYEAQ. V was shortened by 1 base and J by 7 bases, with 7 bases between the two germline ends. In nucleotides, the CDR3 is TGTGCCAGCAGCTTAGGCGTGGGTGAAGCTTTCTTT. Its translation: CASSLGVGEAFF.

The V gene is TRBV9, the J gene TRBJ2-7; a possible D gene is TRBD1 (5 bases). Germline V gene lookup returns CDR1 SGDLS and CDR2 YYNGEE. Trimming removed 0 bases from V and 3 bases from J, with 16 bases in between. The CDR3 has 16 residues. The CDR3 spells CASSVAWQGSIYEQYF. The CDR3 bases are TGTGCCAGCAGCGTAGCTTGGCAGGGAAGTATCTACGAGCAGTACTTC.

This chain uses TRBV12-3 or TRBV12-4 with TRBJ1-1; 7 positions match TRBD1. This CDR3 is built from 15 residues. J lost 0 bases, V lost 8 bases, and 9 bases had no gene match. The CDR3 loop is CASGLQTGMNTEAFF. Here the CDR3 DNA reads TGTGCCAGCGGGCTCCAGACAGGGATGAACACTGAAGCTTTCTTT.

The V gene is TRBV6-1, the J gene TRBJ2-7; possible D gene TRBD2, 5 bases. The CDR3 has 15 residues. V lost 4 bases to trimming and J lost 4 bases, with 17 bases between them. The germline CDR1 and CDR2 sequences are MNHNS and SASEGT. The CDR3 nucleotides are TGTGCCAGCAGTGGTGAGAGAGCGGCAACTTACGAGCAGTACTTC. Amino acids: CASSGERAATYEQYF.

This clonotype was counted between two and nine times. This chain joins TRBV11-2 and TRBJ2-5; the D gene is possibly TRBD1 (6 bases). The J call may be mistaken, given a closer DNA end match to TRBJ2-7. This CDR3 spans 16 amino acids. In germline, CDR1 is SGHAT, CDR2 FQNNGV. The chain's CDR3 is CASSLGGDRRLYEQYF. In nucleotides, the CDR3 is TGTGCCAGCAGCTTAGGGGGAGACAGGCGGCTCTACGAGCAGTACTTC.

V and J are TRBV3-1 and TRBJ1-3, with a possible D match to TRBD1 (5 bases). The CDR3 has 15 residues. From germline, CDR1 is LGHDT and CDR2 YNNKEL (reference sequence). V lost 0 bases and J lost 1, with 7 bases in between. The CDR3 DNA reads TGTGCCAGCAGCCAAGAGGGGGGATCTGGAAACACCATATATTTT. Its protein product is CASSQEGGSGNTIYF. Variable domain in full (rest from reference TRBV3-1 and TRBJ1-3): DTAVSQTPKYLVTQMGNDKSIKCEQNLGHDTMYWYKQDSKKFLKIMFSYNNKELIINETVPNRFSPKSPDKAHLNLHINSLELGDSAVYFCASSQEGGSGNTIYFGEGSWLTVV.